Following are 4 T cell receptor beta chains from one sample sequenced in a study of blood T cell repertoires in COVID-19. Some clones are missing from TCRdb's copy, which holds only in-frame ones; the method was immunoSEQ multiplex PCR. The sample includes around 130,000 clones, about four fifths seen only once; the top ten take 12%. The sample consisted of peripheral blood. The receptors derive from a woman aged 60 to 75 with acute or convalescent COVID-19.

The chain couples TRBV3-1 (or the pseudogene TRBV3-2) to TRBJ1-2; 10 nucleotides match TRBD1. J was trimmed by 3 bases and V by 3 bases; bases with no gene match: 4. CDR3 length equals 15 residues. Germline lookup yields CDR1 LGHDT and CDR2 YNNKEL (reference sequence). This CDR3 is CASSHFGQGDYGYTF. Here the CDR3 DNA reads TGTGCCAGCAGCCATTTCGGACAGGGGGACTATGGCTACACCTTC.

CDR3 in DNA: TGTGCCAGCAGTGCCCAGACAGGGGAGGGCACTGAAGCTTTCTTT. As protein: CASSAQTGEGTEAFF. The gene calls are TRBV2 and TRBJ1-1; 8 bases align to TRBD1. The V and J ends lost 4 bases and 4 bases, in that order; junction bases with no gene match: 8. Germline lookup yields CDR1 SNHLY and CDR2 FYNNEI. This CDR3 region has 15 residues.

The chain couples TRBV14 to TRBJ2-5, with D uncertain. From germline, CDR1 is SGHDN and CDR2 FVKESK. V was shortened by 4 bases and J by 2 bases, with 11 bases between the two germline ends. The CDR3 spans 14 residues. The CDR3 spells CASSPSGLQETQYF. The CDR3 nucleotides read TGTGCCAGCAGCCCCTCCGGGTTACAAGAGACCCAGTACTTC.

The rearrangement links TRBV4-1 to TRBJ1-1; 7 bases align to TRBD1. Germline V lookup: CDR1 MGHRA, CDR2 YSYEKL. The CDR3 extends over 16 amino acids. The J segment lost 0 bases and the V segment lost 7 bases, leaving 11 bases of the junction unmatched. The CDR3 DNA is TGCGCCAGCAAAAGGGATCCAGGGGGAATGAACACTGAAGCTTTCTTT. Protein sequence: CASKRDPGGMNTEAFF.